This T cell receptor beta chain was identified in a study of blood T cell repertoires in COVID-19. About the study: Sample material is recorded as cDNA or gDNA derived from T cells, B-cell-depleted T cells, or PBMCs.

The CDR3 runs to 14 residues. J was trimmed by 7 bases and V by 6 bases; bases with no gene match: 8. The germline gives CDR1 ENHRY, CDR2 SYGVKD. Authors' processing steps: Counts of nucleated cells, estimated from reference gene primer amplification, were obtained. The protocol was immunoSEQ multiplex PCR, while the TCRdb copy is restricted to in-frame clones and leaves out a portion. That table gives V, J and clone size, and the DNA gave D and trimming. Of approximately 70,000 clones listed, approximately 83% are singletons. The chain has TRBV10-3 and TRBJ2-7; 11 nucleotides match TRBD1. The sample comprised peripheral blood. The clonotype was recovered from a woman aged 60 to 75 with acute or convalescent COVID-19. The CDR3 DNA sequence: TGTGCCATCAGAACGGACAGGGGGCTTGGTGAGCAGTACTTC. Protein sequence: CAIRTDRGLGEQYF.